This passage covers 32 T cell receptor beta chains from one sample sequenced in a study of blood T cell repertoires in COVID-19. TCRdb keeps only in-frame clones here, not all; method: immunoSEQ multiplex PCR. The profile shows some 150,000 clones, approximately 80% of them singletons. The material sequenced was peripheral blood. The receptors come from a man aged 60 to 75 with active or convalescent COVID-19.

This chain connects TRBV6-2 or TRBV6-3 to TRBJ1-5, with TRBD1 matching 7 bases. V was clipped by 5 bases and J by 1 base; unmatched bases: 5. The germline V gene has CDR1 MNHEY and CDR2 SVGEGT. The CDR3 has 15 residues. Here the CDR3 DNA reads TGTGCCAGCAGTGACAGGGTGGGAAGCAATCAGCCCCAGCATTTT. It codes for CASSDRVGSNQPQHF.

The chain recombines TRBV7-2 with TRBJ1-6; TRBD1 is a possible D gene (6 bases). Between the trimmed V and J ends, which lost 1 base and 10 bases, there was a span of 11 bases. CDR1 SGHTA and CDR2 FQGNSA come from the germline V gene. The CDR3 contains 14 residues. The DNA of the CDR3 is TGTGCCAGCAGCTTAGGGGACATGGTATCACCCCTCCACTTT. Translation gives CASSLGDMVSPLHF. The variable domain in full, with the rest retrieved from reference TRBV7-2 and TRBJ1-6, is GAGVSQSPSNKVTEKGKDVELRCDPISGHTALYWYRQSLGQGLEFLIYFQGNSAPDKSGLPSDRFSAERTGGSVSTLTIQRTQQEDSAVYLCASSLGDMVSPLHFGNGTRLTVT.

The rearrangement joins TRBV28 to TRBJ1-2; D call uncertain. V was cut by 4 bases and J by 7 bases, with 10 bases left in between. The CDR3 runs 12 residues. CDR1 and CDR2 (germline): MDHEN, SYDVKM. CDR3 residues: CASSSGGLGYTF. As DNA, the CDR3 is TGTGCCAGCAGTTCGGGAGGCCTTGGCTACACCTTC.

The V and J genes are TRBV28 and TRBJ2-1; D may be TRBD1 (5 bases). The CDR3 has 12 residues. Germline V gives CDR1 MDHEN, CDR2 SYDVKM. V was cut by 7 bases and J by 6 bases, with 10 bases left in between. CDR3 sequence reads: CASIGVGNEQFF. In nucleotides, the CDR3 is TGTGCCAGCATAGGGGTAGGCAATGAGCAGTTCTTC.

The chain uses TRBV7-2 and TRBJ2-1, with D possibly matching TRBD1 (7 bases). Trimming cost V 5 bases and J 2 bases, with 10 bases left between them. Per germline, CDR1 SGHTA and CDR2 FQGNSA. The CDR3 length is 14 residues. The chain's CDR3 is CASSQGGTYNEQFF. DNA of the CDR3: TGTGCCAGCAGCCAGGGGGGCACCTACAATGAGCAGTTCTTC.

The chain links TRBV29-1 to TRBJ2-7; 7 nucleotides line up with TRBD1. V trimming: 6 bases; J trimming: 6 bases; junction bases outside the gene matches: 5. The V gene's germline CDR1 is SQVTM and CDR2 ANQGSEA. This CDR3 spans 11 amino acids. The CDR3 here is CSVSRGREQYF. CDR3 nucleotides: TGCAGCGTGTCGAGGGGGCGCGAGCAGTACTTC.

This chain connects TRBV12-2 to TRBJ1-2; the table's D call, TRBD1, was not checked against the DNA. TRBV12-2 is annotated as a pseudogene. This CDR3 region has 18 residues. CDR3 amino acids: CASRLGGLGRKGDYGYTF. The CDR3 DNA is TGTGCAAGTCGCTTAGGGGGGCTAGGACGAAAAGGCGACTATGGCTACACCTTC.

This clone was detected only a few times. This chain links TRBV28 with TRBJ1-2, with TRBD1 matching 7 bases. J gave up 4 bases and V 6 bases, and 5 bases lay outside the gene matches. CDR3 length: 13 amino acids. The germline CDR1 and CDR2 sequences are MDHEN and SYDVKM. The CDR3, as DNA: TGTGCCAGCAGCCCGACAGGGTTCTATGGCTACACCTTC. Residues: CASSPTGFYGYTF.

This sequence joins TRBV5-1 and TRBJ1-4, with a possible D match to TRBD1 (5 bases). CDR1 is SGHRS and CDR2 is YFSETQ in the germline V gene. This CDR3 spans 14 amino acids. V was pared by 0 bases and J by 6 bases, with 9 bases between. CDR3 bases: TGCGCCAGCAGCTTGGGTGGGGCGGATGAAAAACTGTTTTTT. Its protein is CASSLGGADEKLFF. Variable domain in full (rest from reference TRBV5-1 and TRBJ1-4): KAGVTQTPRYLIKTRGQQVTLSCSPISGHRSVSWYQQTPGQGLQFLFEYFSETQRNKGNFPGRFSGRQFSNSRSEMNVSTLELGDSALYLCASSLGGADEKLFFGSGTQLSVL.

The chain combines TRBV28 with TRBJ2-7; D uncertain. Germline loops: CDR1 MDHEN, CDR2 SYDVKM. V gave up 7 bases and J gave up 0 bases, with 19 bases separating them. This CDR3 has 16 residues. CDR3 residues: CASKAHSALHSYEQYF. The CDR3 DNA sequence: TGTGCCAGCAAAGCCCACAGTGCTCTACACTCCTACGAGCAGTACTTC.

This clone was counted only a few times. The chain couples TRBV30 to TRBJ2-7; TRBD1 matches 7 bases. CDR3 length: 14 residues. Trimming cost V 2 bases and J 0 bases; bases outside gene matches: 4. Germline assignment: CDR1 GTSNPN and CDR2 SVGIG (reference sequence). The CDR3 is CAWSLGQSSYEQYF. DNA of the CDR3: TGTGCCTGGAGTTTGGGACAGAGCTCCTACGAGCAGTACTTC.

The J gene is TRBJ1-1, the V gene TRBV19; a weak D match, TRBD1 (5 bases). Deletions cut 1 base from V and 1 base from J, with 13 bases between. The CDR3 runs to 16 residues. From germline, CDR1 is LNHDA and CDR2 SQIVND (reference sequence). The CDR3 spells CASSIGWGLGNTEAFF. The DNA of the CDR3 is TGTGCCAGTAGTATAGGTTGGGGCTTGGGGAACACTGAAGCTTTCTTT.

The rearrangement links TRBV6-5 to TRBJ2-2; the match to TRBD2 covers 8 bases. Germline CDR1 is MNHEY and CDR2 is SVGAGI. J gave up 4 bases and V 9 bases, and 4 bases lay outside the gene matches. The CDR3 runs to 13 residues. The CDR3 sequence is CASSGGRTGELFF. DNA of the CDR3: TGTGCCAGTTCGGGGGGGCGCACCGGGGAGCTGTTTTTT.

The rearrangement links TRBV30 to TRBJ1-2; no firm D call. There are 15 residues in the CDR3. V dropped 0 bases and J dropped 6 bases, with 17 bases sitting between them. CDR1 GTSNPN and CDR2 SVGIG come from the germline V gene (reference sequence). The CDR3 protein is CAWSVLRFSEDGYTF. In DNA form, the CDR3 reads TGTGCCTGGAGTGTATTACGGTTTAGTGAGGATGGCTACACCTTC.

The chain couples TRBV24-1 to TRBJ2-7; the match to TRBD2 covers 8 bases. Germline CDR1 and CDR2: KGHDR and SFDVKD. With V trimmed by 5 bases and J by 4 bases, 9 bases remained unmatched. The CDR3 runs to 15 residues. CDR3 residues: CATSARGGLGYEQYF. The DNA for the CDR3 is TGTGCCACCAGTGCCCGGGGGGGCCTTGGTTACGAGCAGTACTTC.

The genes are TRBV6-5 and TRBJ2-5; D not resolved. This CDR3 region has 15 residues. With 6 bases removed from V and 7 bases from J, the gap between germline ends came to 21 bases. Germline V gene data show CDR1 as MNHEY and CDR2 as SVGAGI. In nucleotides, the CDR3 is TGTGCCAGCAGCCCCGGTACCCTTCTAGAAGGGACCCAGTACTTC. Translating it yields CASSPGTLLEGTQYF.

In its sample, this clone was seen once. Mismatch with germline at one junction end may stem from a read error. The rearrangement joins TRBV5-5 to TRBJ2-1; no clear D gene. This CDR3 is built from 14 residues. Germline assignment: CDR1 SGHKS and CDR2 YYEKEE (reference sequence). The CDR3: CASSLQVSNNEQFF. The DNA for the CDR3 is TGTGCCAGCAGCTTGCAGGTCTCCAACAATGAGCAGTTCTTC.

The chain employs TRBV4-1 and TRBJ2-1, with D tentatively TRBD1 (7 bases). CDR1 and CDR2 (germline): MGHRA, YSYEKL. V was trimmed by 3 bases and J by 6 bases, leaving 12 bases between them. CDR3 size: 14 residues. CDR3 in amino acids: CASSQSQGGNEQFF. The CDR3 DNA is TGCGCCAGCAGCCAGTCCCAGGGGGGCAATGAGCAGTTCTTC.

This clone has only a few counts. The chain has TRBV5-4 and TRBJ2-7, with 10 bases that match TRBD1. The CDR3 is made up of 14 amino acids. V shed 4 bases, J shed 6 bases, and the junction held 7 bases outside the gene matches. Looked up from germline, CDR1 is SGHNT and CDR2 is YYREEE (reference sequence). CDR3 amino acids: CASSPSGQGREQYF. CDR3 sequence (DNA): TGTGCCAGCAGCCCGTCGGGACAGGGGCGCGAGCAGTACTTC.

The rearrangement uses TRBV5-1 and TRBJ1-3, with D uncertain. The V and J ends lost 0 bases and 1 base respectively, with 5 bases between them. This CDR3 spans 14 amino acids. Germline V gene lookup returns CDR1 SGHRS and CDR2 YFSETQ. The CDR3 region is CASSLAGSGNTIYF. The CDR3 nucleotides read TGCGCCAGCAGCTTGGCGGGGTCTGGAAACACCATATATTTT. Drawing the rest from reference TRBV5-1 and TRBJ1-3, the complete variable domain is KAGVTQTPRYLIKTRGQQVTLSCSPISGHRSVSWYQQTPGQGLQFLFEYFSETQRNKGNFPGRFSGRQFSNSRSEMNVSTLELGDSALYLCASSLAGSGNTIYFGEGSWLTVV.

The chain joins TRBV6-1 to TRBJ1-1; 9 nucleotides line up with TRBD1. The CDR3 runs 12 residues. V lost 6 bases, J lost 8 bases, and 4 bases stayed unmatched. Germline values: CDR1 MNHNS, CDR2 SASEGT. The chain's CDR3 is CASRKTGGEAFF. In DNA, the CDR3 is TGTGCCAGCAGAAAAACAGGGGGCGAAGCTTTCTTT.

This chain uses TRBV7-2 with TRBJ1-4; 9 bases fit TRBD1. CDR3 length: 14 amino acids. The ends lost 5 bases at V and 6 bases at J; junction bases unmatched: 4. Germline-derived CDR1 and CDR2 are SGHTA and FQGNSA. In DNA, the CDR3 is TGTGCCAGCAGCCGGGACAGGGCTGATGAAAAACTGTTTTTT. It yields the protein CASSRDRADEKLFF.

The CDR3 sequence is CASSLPTSEYQETQYF. The CDR3 bases are TGCGCCAGCAGCCTTCCGACTAGCGAGTACCAAGAGACCCAGTACTTC. V gene TRBV5-1 combines with J gene TRBJ2-5; 8 bases match TRBD2. Trimming removed 4 bases from V and 0 bases from J; junction bases left unmatched: 8. The germline CDR1 and CDR2 sequences are SGHRS and YFSETQ. This CDR3 has 16 residues. Drawing the rest from reference TRBV5-1 and TRBJ2-5, the complete variable domain is KAGVTQTPRYLIKTRGQQVTLSCSPISGHRSVSWYQQTPGQGLQFLFEYFSETQRNKGNFPGRFSGRQFSNSRSEMNVSTLELGDSALYLCASSLPTSEYQETQYFGPGTRLLVL.

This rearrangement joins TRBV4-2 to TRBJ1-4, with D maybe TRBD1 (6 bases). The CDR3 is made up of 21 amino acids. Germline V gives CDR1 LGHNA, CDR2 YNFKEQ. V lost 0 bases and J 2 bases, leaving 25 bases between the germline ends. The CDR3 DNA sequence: TGTGCCAGCAGCCAAGAAAGTCTGGGGGCGGTAGCAAGGGGGACTAATGAAAAACTGTTTTTT. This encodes CASSQESLGAVARGTNEKLFF.

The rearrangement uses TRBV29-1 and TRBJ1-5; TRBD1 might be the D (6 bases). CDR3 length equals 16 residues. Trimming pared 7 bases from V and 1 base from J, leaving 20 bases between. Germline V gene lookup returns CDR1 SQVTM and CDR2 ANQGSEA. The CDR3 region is CSALGAGAGSNQPQHF. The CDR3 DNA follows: TGCAGCGCCCTGGGGGCGGGGGCTGGAAGCAATCAGCCCCAGCATTTT.

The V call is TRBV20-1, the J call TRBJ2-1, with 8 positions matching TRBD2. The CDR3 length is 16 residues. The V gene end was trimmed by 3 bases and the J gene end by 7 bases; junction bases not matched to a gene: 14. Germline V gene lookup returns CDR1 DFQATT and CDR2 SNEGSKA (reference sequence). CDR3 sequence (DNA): TGCAGTGCTAGTCCCATGGACGGGAGGGCCGTGAATGAGCAGTTCTTC. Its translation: CSASPMDGRAVNEQFF.

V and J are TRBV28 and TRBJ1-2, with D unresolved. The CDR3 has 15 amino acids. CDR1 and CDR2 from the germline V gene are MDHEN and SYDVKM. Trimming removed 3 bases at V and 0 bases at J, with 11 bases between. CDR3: CASSLEGLANYGYTF. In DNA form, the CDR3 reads TGTGCCAGCAGTTTGGAGGGATTGGCTAACTATGGCTACACCTTC.

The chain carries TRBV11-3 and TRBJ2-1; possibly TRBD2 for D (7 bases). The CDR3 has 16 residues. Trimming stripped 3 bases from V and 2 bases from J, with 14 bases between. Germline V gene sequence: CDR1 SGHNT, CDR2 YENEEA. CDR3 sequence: CASSFRGASTYNEQFF. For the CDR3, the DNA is TGTGCCAGCAGCTTCCGGGGGGCCTCAACCTACAATGAGCAGTTCTTC.

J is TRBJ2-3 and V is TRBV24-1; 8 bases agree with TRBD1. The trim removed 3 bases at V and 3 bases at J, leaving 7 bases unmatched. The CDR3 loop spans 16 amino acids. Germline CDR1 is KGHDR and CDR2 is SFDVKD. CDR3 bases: TGTGCCACCAGTGATCCCTACAGGGACAGGACAGATACGCAGTATTTT. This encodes CATSDPYRDRTDTQYF.

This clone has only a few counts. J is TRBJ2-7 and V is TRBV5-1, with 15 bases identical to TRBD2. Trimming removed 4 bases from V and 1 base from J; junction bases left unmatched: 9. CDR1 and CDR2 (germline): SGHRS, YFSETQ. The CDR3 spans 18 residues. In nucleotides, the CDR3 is TGCGCCAGCAGCCCCGGACTAGCGGGAGGGGGTAGGTCCTACGAGCAGTACTTC. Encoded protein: CASSPGLAGGGRSYEQYF. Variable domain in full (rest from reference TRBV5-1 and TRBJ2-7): KAGVTQTPRYLIKTRGQQVTLSCSPISGHRSVSWYQQTPGQGLQFLFEYFSETQRNKGNFPGRFSGRQFSNSRSEMNVSTLELGDSALYLCASSPGLAGGGRSYEQYFGPGTRLTVT.

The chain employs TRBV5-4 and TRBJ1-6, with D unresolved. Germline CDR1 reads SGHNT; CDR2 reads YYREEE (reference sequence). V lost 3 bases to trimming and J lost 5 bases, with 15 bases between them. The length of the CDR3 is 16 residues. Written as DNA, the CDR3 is TGTGCCAGCAGCTCCTCCAGGACCGGGAATAATTCACCCCTCCACTTT. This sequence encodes CASSSSRTGNNSPLHF.

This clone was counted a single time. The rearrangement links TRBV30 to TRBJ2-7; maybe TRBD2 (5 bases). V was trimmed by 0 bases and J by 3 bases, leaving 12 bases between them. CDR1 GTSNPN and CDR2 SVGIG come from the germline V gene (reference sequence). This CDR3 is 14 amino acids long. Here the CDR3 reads CAWSVHVTSYEQYF. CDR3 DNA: TGTGCCTGGAGTGTACATGTCACTAGCTACGAGCAGTACTTC.